These 2 T cell receptor beta chains share one sample of origin, sequenced in a study of cytomegalovirus exposure and HLA in healthy donors. PCR primers comprised 60 Vbeta and 13 Jbeta primers. The assay was immunoSEQ multiplex PCR, and TCRdb's table has in-frame clones only and misses some. Found here are tens of thousands of clones, around three quarters of them singletons; the top ten hold around 7%. The sequencing input was PBMCs. All receptors derive from a woman aged 40-49 years in good health and CMV-seronegative.

This rearrangement joins TRBV10-3 to TRBJ2-1; 12 nucleotides match TRBD2. V shed 7 bases and J 6 bases; nucleotides not matched to a gene: 4. CDR1 is ENHRY, CDR2 SYGVKD, per germline. This CDR3 contains 14 residues. The chain's CDR3 is CAINPTSGSNEQFF. The CDR3 DNA follows: TGTGCCATCAATCCGACTAGCGGGAGCAATGAGCAGTTCTTC.

J is TRBJ1-1 and V is TRBV7-9; perhaps TRBD1 as D (5 bases). The CDR3 sequence is 16 residues long. Per the germline V gene, CDR1 is SEHNR and CDR2 is FQNEAQ (reference sequence). Trimming took 4 bases from V and 5 from J, leaving 20 bases between them. DNA for the CDR3: TGTGCCAGCAGCTCGACGGATGCAGGGATATATACTGAAGCTTTCTTT. Its translation is CASSSTDAGIYTEAFF.